The 30 T cell receptor beta chains presented below share a single source sample, sequenced in a study of blood T cells in healthy people across ages (dated by TCRdb to between 2015 and 2016). The method behind the library was 5' RACE. The sequencer was an Illumina HiSeq 2500. A second roughly 7 to 11 cycle PCR used a sample-barcoded 5' primer and a J-beta primer mix. Starting from the raw public reads, TCRdb applied fastp trimming at Q25, assembled clones with MiXCR and retained in-frame beta chains. When rows share a CDR3 protein, they turn into one entry using the most common DNA and genes. The table for this sample lists some 730,000 distinct CDR3 sequences; 22% of them were counted only once. Roughly 22% of the sample is in the top ten clones. Material: blood. Receptors were obtained from a man between 65 and 80 years old in good health.

This clonotype was detected only a few times. The chain couples TRBV7-9 to TRBJ1-4; weak D call: TRBD1 (5 bases). This CDR3 comprises 16 residues. V was clipped by 3 bases and J by 4 bases, with 15 bases between them. Germline assignment: CDR1 SEHNR and CDR2 FQNEAQ (reference sequence). CDR3 sequence (DNA): TGTGCCAGCAGCTTGGGGTTGCTGGGGGATAATGAAAAACTGTTTTTT. Protein: CASSLGLLGDNEKLFF.

The rearrangement uses TRBV5-1 and TRBJ2-5, with D maybe TRBD2 (5 bases). The J call may not be correct, given that the DNA end is closer to TRBJ2-7. The CDR3 loop spans 16 amino acids. Germline V gives CDR1 SGHRS, CDR2 YFSETQ. CDR3 sequence reads: CASSLDSGIQSYEQYF. The CDR3 nucleotides read TGCGCCAGCAGCTTGGATTCGGGGATTCAGTCCTACGAGCAGTACTTC.

The sample holds a few counts of this clonotype. The chain recombines TRBV2 with TRBJ2-1; D may be TRBD1 (8 bases). V dropped 2 bases and J dropped 8 bases, with 13 bases sitting between them. The CDR3 covers 14 residues. Germline lookup yields CDR1 SNHLY and CDR2 FYNNEI. The CDR3 spells CASSERQGRDEQFF. The CDR3 nucleotides are TGTGCCAGCAGTGAACGACAGGGGAGGGATGAGCAGTTCTTC.

Worth noting for this clonotype: A much larger clone differs from this one at a single base, so this may be a read error. It is likely a read error, because the conserved phenylalanine at the end of the CDR3 is missing. The chain uses TRBV7-8 and TRBJ2-1; 11 bases map to TRBD2. This CDR3 has 17 residues. Trimming removed 6 bases from V and 3 bases from J; junction bases left unmatched: 10. The V gene's germline CDR1 is SGHVS and CDR2 FQNEAQ. The DNA for the CDR3 is TGTGCCAGCAGTTCTCTAGCGGGGGGATATAACTACAATGAGCAGTTCCTC. This encodes CASSSLAGGYNYNEQFL.

The rearrangement joins TRBV7-2 to TRBJ2-7, with TRBD2 identical over 10 bases. Germline-derived CDR1 and CDR2 are SGHTA and FQGNSA. The V segment lost 5 bases and the J segment 1 base; nucleotides outside the gene matches: 5. CDR3 length: 15 residues. The CDR3 DNA reads TGTGCCAGCAGCCTCGGACTAGCGGCTTCCTACGAGCAGTACTTC. This translates into CASSLGLAASYEQYF. Together with reference TRBV7-2 and TRBJ2-7, the CDR3 gives the full variable domain: GAGVSQSPSNKVTEKGKDVELRCDPISGHTALYWYRQSLGQGLEFLIYFQGNSAPDKSGLPSDRFSAERTGGSVSTLTIQRTQQEDSAVYLCASSLGLAASYEQYFGPGTRLTVT.

This clonotype was counted only a few times. The rearrangement uses TRBV7-7 and TRBJ1-4; D is perhaps TRBD1 (5 bases). V was cut by 5 bases and J by 8 bases, with 18 bases left in between. Germline V lookup: CDR1 SSHAT, CDR2 FNYEAQ (reference sequence). This CDR3 region has 15 residues. The CDR3 DNA reads TGTGCCAGCAGCATAGGGACGGCTCGTGGCGAAAAACTGTTTTTT. The encoded protein is CASSIGTARGEKLFF.

The chain combines TRBV12-3 or TRBV12-4 with TRBJ2-3; possibly TRBD1 for D (5 bases). This CDR3 has 14 amino acids. Trimming cost V 3 bases and J 2 bases, with 9 bases left between them. The CDR3 protein is CASSLVDNTDTQYF. Written as DNA, the CDR3 is TGTGCCAGCAGTTTGGTGGACAACACAGATACGCAGTATTTT.

In nucleotides, the CDR3 is TGTGCCAGCAGCTTGAGGAGGGCCACAGATACGCAGTATTTT. It is translated as CASSLRRATDTQYF. This chain joins TRBV7-9 and TRBJ2-3; tentatively, D is TRBD2 (6 bases). In germline, CDR1 is SEHNR, CDR2 FQNEAQ (reference sequence). The CDR3 has 14 amino acids. With 3 bases removed from V and 2 bases from J, the gap between germline ends came to 9 bases. The full variable domain, with the rest looked up from reference TRBV7-9 and TRBJ2-3, is DTGVSQNPRHKITKRGQNVTFRCDPISEHNRLYWYRQTLGQGPEFLTYFQNEAQLEKSRLLSDRFSAERPKGSFSTLEIQRTEQGDSAMYLCASSLRRATDTQYFGPGTRLTVL.

The chain uses TRBV5-5 and TRBJ2-4; tentative D call: TRBD1 (6 bases). The CDR3 is made up of 16 amino acids. Trimming took off 7 bases at V and 0 bases at J, with 17 bases between the two ends. From germline, CDR1 is SGHKS and CDR2 YYEKEE (reference sequence). CDR3 region: CASGSDSRLAKNIQYF. The CDR3 DNA reads as TGTGCCAGCGGCTCGGACAGCCGTCTAGCCAAAAACATTCAGTACTTC.

This clonotype was recorded a few times. The J gene is TRBJ1-2, the V gene TRBV24-1; D perhaps matches TRBD1 (6 bases). Germline V CDR1 and CDR2: KGHDR, SFDVKD. This CDR3 has 16 residues. V was pared by 2 bases and J by 2 bases, with 14 bases between. CDR3 DNA sequence: TGTGCCACCAGTGATTCTACAGGGCCCTCCAACTATGGCTACACCTTC. It yields the protein CATSDSTGPSNYGYTF.

The sample holds a few counts of this clonotype. The chain links TRBV6-2 or TRBV6-3 to TRBJ1-2, with D uncertain. The CDR3 length is 13 residues. CDR1 MNHEY and CDR2 SVGEGT come from the germline V gene. Between the trimmed V and J ends, which lost 0 bases and 8 bases, there was a span of 10 bases. The CDR3 loop reads CASSYSPGSGYTF. The CDR3 DNA sequence: TGTGCCAGCAGTTACTCGCCGGGTTCAGGCTACACCTTC.

The chain uses TRBV6-6 and TRBJ2-5; 11 positions match TRBD1. The ends lost 2 bases at V and 6 bases at J; junction bases unmatched: 5. The CDR3 length is 15 residues. From germline, CDR1 is MNHNY and CDR2 SVGAGI (reference sequence). CDR3 protein: CASSYRDRGRQTQYF. The CDR3 region has the DNA TGTGCCAGCAGTTACCGGGACAGGGGGAGGCAGACCCAGTACTTC.

V gene TRBV6-5 combines with J gene TRBJ2-3, with D possibly being TRBD2 (7 bases). Germline CDR1 and CDR2: MNHEY and SVGAGI. Between the trimmed V and J ends, which lost 2 bases and 10 bases, there was a span of 16 bases. The CDR3 contains 14 residues. In DNA form, the CDR3 reads TGTGCCAGCAGTTACGGGAGGGGGGATTTTTCGCAGTATTTT. Amino acid sequence: CASSYGRGDFSQYF.

A few counts support this clonotype. The V and J genes are TRBV10-3 and TRBJ2-1; D is tentatively TRBD1 or TRBD2 (6 bases each). The J call may be wrong; the DNA end is better matched by TRBJ2-7. Germline loops: CDR1 ENHRY, CDR2 SYGVKD. The CDR3 spans 16 residues. CDR3 sequence (DNA): TGTGCCATCAGTGGCCCGGGGGTGACAGGTACCTACGAGCAGTACTTC. This sequence encodes CAISGPGVTGTYEQYF.

The gene calls are TRBV20-1 and TRBJ1-2, with TRBD1 matching 8 bases. Trimming took 5 bases from V and 1 from J; bases not matched to a gene: 15. The germline gives CDR1 DFQATT, CDR2 SNEGSKA (reference sequence). The CDR3 consists of 17 residues. CDR3 amino acids: CSAPNAGTGDFNYGYTF. As DNA, the CDR3 is TGCAGTGCTCCAAACGCCGGGACAGGAGATTTTAACTATGGCTACACCTTC.

V is TRBV20-1 and J is TRBJ2-1; D not certain. Germline CDR1 is DFQATT and CDR2 is SNEGSKA (reference sequence). The V end was cut by 3 bases, the J end by 6 bases, with 6 bases between. The CDR3 spans 11 residues. The DNA of the CDR3 is TGCAGTGCTAGTGGGGTCAATGAGCAGTTCTTC. Protein product: CSASGVNEQFF.

This rearrangement joins TRBV29-1 to TRBJ2-3, with D possibly being TRBD2 (5 bases). This CDR3 region has 12 residues. The V gene lost 4 bases and the J gene lost 2 bases, with 7 bases spanning the gap. Germline V gene data show CDR1 as SQVTM and CDR2 as ANQGSEA. DNA of the CDR3: TGCAGCGTTGTCGGGGACACAGATACGCAGTATTTT. This gives the protein CSVVGDTDTQYF.

This clonotype was counted a few times. The chain uses TRBV5-1 and TRBJ2-1; 8 bases match TRBD1. V shed 3 bases and J 5 bases; nucleotides not matched to a gene: 7. CDR1 is SGHRS, CDR2 YFSETQ, per germline. CDR3 length: 15 residues. CDR3 coding DNA: TGCGCCAGCAGCTGGGTCGGGACAGGTAACAATGAGCAGTTCTTC. Protein: CASSWVGTGNNEQFF.

This clonotype was picked up a small number of times. V gene TRBV20-1 combines with J gene TRBJ2-1, with TRBD2 matching over 9 bases. J lost 0 bases, V lost 6 bases, and 12 bases had no gene match. The CDR3 is made up of 17 amino acids. Germline CDR1 reads DFQATT; CDR2 reads SNEGSKA (reference sequence). In DNA form, the CDR3 reads TGCAGTGCCACGACTAGCGGCAAATTTAGCTCCTACAATGAGCAGTTCTTC. Translation: CSATTSGKFSSYNEQFF.

This clonotype was observed a handful of times. V usage is TRBV10-3 and J usage is TRBJ2-3; D possibly corresponds to TRBD2 (5 bases). Germline V CDR1 and CDR2: ENHRY, SYGVKD. V was pared by 0 bases and J by 3 bases, with 10 bases between. CDR3 length: 15 amino acids. CDR3 region: CAISESTSRTDTQYF. The CDR3 DNA reads as TGTGCCATCAGTGAGTCTACTAGTAGAACAGATACGCAGTATTTT.

This clonotype appeared a few times. The rearrangement uses TRBV28 and TRBJ2-1; maybe TRBD2 (6 bases). The tail of the sequence fits TRBJ2-7 better, so the J call may be wrong. CDR1 is MDHEN and CDR2 is SYDVKM in the germline V gene. This CDR3 has 15 residues. The CDR3 protein is CASSLFGGDIYEQYF. CDR3 DNA: TGTGCCAGCAGTTTATTCGGCGGGGATATCTACGAGCAGTACTTC.

V gene TRBV15 combines with J gene TRBJ2-3, with D unresolved. The CDR3 runs to 15 residues. The germline V gene encodes CDR1 LNHNV and CDR2 YYDKDF (reference sequence). V dropped 0 bases and J dropped 5 bases, with 12 bases sitting between them. CDR3 nucleotide sequence: TGTGCCACCAGCAGAGATTTAGTAGTTGTAGATACGCAGTATTTT. Amino acids: CATSRDLVVVDTQYF.

V gene TRBV28 combines with J gene TRBJ1-1; D unresolved. The length of the CDR3 is 13 residues. Deletions cut 6 bases from V and 4 bases from J, with 12 bases between. CDR1 and CDR2 from the germline V gene are MDHEN and SYDVKM. The CDR3 sequence is CASSRLRSTEAFF. The CDR3 region has the DNA TGTGCCAGCAGCCGCCTCAGGAGCACTGAAGCTTTCTTT.

The chain has TRBV30 and TRBJ2-3; D remains ambiguous. Germline-derived CDR1 and CDR2 are GTSNPN and SVGIG (reference sequence). CDR3 length equals 12 residues. Trimming left V 0 bases short and J 5 bases short, with 6 bases between. As DNA, the CDR3 is TGTGCCTGGAGTGTCTCCGGAGATACGCAGTATTTT. It translates to CAWSVSGDTQYF.

Only a few counts were recorded for this clonotype. J is TRBJ2-7 and V is TRBV6-5, with 9 bases lining up with TRBD1. CDR3 size: 14 residues. Germline trimming cut 5 bases from V and 2 bases from J; bases unmatched to any gene: 4. CDR1 and CDR2 from the germline V gene are MNHEY and SVGAGI. DNA of the CDR3: TGTGCCAGCAGTCCCTGGACAGGGGCCTACGAGCAGTACTTC. Its protein is CASSPWTGAYEQYF.

V gene TRBV18 combines with J gene TRBJ2-3; TRBD2 might be the D (7 bases). The CDR3 is made up of 19 amino acids. The V end was cut by 4 bases, the J end by 3 bases, with 26 bases between. Germline values: CDR1 KGHSH, CDR2 LQKENI. The CDR3 spells CASSQGRPKARGGTDTQYF. CDR3 nucleotides: TGTGCCAGCTCACAAGGCCGCCCTAAGGCGAGGGGGGGAACAGATACGCAGTATTTT.

This clonotype has a handful of counts. The V gene is TRBV30, the J gene TRBJ2-1; D is uncertain. Germline CDR1 and CDR2: GTSNPN and SVGIG (reference sequence). The V and J ends lost 2 bases and 9 bases respectively, with 11 bases between them. This CDR3 contains 12 residues. The chain's CDR3 is CAWSRPPGEQFF. CDR3 in DNA: TGTGCCTGGAGTCGGCCCCCGGGTGAGCAGTTCTTC.

This clonotype was seen ten or more times. The rearrangement links TRBV5-5 to TRBJ2-1, with 10 bases identical to TRBD1. V dropped 2 bases and J dropped 7; count of bases not matched to a gene: 3. The CDR3 contains 14 residues. Per germline, CDR1 SGHKS and CDR2 YYEKEE (reference sequence). CDR3 bases: TGTGCCAGCAGCTTATCGGGACAGGGGAATGAGCAGTTCTTC. Protein: CASSLSGQGNEQFF.

The chain employs TRBV12-3 or TRBV12-4 and TRBJ2-2, with 7 bases identical to TRBD1. Germline trimming cut 6 bases from V and 5 bases from J; bases unmatched to any gene: 9. This CDR3 region has 15 residues. In nucleotides, the CDR3 is TGTGCCAGCAGCACCGGGACAGTCATTACCGGGGAGCTGTTTTTT. Translation: CASSTGTVITGELFF.

In its sample, this clonotype was seen many times. This chain joins TRBV7-2 and TRBJ1-5, with D unclear. V gave up 1 base and J gave up 1 base, with 5 bases separating them. The CDR3 runs to 14 residues. CDR1 and CDR2 (germline): SGHTA, FQGNSA. The CDR3 loop reads CASSLELSNQPQHF. The DNA of the CDR3 is TGTGCCAGCAGCTTAGAATTGAGCAATCAGCCCCAGCATTTT. Full variable domain (outside the CDR3, taken from reference TRBV7-2 and TRBJ1-5): GAGVSQSPSNKVTEKGKDVELRCDPISGHTALYWYRQSLGQGLEFLIYFQGNSAPDKSGLPSDRFSAERTGGSVSTLTIQRTQQEDSAVYLCASSLELSNQPQHFGDGTRLSIL.